These T cell receptor beta chains were read from a single sample in a study of CD8 T cells in ankylosing spondylitis. Via MiXCR, TCRdb re-called the 5' RACE reads, giving one row per CDR3 protein. This sample carries under 150,000 distinct CDR3 sequences, about an eighth of them seen once, and the ten largest clones take around 3%. Sequencing was carried out using blood, either unsorted or a sorted T cell fraction (not recorded which). These TCRs come from a female donor with ankylosing spondylitis or in good health (not recorded which). Both conserved end residues are part of each CDR3. The order of the fields is V gene, J gene, CDR3 protein.

v_call: TRBV12-3/TRBV12-4; j_call: TRBJ2-7; cdr3_aa: CASSLIPGQDFSYEQYF
v_call: TRBV6-2/TRBV6-3; j_call: TRBJ2-1; cdr3_aa: CASRLAGANYEQFF
v_call: TRBV19; j_call: TRBJ2-1; cdr3_aa: CASSIGESGTGYNEQFF
v_call: TRBV12-3/TRBV12-4; j_call: TRBJ2-3; cdr3_aa: CASSLGVTRTDTQYF
v_call: TRBV19; j_call: TRBJ1-5; cdr3_aa: CASGGNQPQHF
v_call: TRBV2; j_call: TRBJ1-1; cdr3_aa: CASREGAFGVTEAFF
v_call: TRBV6-1; j_call: TRBJ2-5; cdr3_aa: CASGGAKQETQYF
v_call: TRBV6-2/TRBV6-3; j_call: TRBJ2-1; cdr3_aa: CASSYSETSNEQFF
v_call: TRBV20-1; j_call: TRBJ1-5; cdr3_aa: CSAREGPISNQPQHF
v_call: TRBV10-2; j_call: TRBJ2-3; cdr3_aa: CASSDLAGTDTQYF
v_call: TRBV5-6; j_call: TRBJ2-2; cdr3_aa: CASSPARGELFF
v_call: TRBV7-3; j_call: TRBJ2-1; cdr3_aa: CASSLTTSGFLDEQFF
v_call: TRBV5-1; j_call: TRBJ2-7; cdr3_aa: CASSSKSGLTYEQYF
v_call: TRBV7-3; j_call: TRBJ2-7; cdr3_aa: CASSSDRGYEQYF
v_call: TRBV5-1; j_call: TRBJ2-7; cdr3_aa: CASSETAGATYEQYF
v_call: TRBV2; j_call: TRBJ2-3; cdr3_aa: CASSENLSGSTDTQYF
v_call: TRBV10-3; j_call: TRBJ2-1; cdr3_aa: CAIARGNEQFF
v_call: TRBV7-3; j_call: TRBJ1-2; cdr3_aa: CASSLTPGLQGYTF
v_call: TRBV28; j_call: TRBJ1-2; cdr3_aa: CASSLTQGRGYTF
v_call: TRBV29-1; j_call: TRBJ2-7; cdr3_aa: CSRKGRRVTYEQYF
v_call: TRBV12-3/TRBV12-4; j_call: TRBJ2-7; cdr3_aa: CASRGTGDSYEQYF
v_call: TRBV5-5; j_call: TRBJ2-1; cdr3_aa: CASSPPSYNEQFF
v_call: TRBV20-1; j_call: TRBJ2-5; cdr3_aa: CSAPGPDQETQYF
v_call: TRBV5-1; j_call: TRBJ1-5; cdr3_aa: CASSRSGDPNQPQHF
v_call: TRBV5-4; j_call: TRBJ2-7; cdr3_aa: CASSLDRGPGYGQYF
v_call: TRBV20-1; j_call: TRBJ2-3; cdr3_aa: CSGSPPPSTDTQYF
v_call: TRBV7-9; j_call: TRBJ1-2; cdr3_aa: CASSSLISGGENGYTF
v_call: TRBV5-1; j_call: TRBJ2-2; cdr3_aa: CASSGLLGEWAGELFF
v_call: TRBV21-1; j_call: TRBJ2-5; cdr3_aa: CARRGTSVRETQYF
v_call: TRBV7-9; j_call: TRBJ1-4; cdr3_aa: CASSLAKTNEKLFF
v_call: TRBV15; j_call: TRBJ2-1; cdr3_aa: CATSRDGGTYNEQFF
v_call: TRBV7-2; j_call: TRBJ2-2; cdr3_aa: CASSLKAGGAGELFF
v_call: TRBV9; j_call: TRBJ1-2; cdr3_aa: CASSVPLRGEGGYTF
v_call: TRBV20-1; j_call: TRBJ2-3; cdr3_aa: CSARRASGSGGTDTQYF
v_call: TRBV15; j_call: TRBJ1-1; cdr3_aa: CATSKQLNTEAFF
v_call: TRBV7-2; j_call: TRBJ2-2; cdr3_aa: CVSSLIGGTGELFF
v_call: TRBV20-1; j_call: TRBJ1-5; cdr3_aa: CSARDQGAGQPQHF
v_call: TRBV20-1; j_call: TRBJ2-1; cdr3_aa: CSAKTGIEGNEQFF
v_call: TRBV28; j_call: TRBJ2-2; cdr3_aa: CASSRAGLNTGELFF
v_call: TRBV10-1; j_call: TRBJ2-7; cdr3_aa: CASSGDRQQIIYEQYF
v_call: TRBV2; j_call: TRBJ1-4; cdr3_aa: CASRNRRGTTNEKLFF
v_call: TRBV6-1; j_call: TRBJ2-1; cdr3_aa: CASSPGLAPYNEQFF
v_call: TRBV5-1; j_call: TRBJ1-1; cdr3_aa: CASSLGGWYQGKWDTEAFF
v_call: TRBV7-9; j_call: TRBJ1-1; cdr3_aa: CASSLGRAKEAFF
v_call: TRBV6-2/TRBV6-3; j_call: TRBJ2-7; cdr3_aa: CASEDNSYEQYF
v_call: TRBV7-9; j_call: TRBJ1-3; cdr3_aa: CASSYERVSGNTIYF
v_call: TRBV7-9; j_call: TRBJ2-6; cdr3_aa: CASSFLFSGANVLTF
v_call: TRBV12-3/TRBV12-4; j_call: TRBJ2-3; cdr3_aa: CASSPRLAGVTDTQYF
v_call: TRBV24-1; j_call: TRBJ1-2; cdr3_aa: CATSDRALGYTF
v_call: TRBV5-1; j_call: TRBJ2-7; cdr3_aa: CASSLGDTRHSSYEQYF
v_call: TRBV5-1; j_call: TRBJ2-5; cdr3_aa: CASSLRASGQETQYF
v_call: TRBV7-2; j_call: TRBJ2-7; cdr3_aa: CASSPNVHEQYF
v_call: TRBV7-9; j_call: TRBJ2-1; cdr3_aa: CASSLLGTAIPEQFF
v_call: TRBV29-1; j_call: TRBJ2-7; cdr3_aa: CSVANQGVGYEQYF